The rows below give T cell receptor beta chains drawn from one sample of a study of cytomegalovirus exposure and HLA in healthy donors. Sequencing used immunoSEQ multiplex PCR; TCRdb keeps in-frame clones, though not all of them. Of approximately 130,000 clones listed, over 75% are singletons. Material: PBMCs. The receptors were sampled from a man over 45 in good health and CMV-seronegative. Both conserved end residues are part of each CDR3. The D gene is left open where the match is weak. A clone size is listed for some rows: how often the clone was seen (once, few, many), or a class if it is expanded.

D	V	J	size	length	CDR3	DNA
NA	TRBV18	TRBJ1-1	NA	15	CASSPQDQGKTEAFF	TGTGCCAGCTCACCCCAGGACCAGGGAAAAACTGAAGCTTTCTTT
NA	TRBV7-9	TRBJ1-5	NA	12	CASSLTDQPQHF	TGTGCCAGCAGCCTGACAGATCAGCCCCAGCATTTT
NA	TRBV6-6	TRBJ2-4	NA	16	CASSYPDGVAKNIQYF	TGTGCCAGCAGTTACCCCGACGGAGTAGCCAAAAACATTCAGTACTTC
NA	TRBV5-4	TRBJ2-7	NA	14	CASSLAGGPYEQYF	TGTGCCAGCAGCTTGGCCGGGGGTCCCTACGAGCAGTACTTC
TRBD2	TRBV15	TRBJ2-7	NA	17	CATSGREGDLNSGEQYF	TGTGCCACCAGCGGGCGGGAGGGGGACCTAAATTCGGGAGAGCAGTACTTC
NA	TRBV5-4	TRBJ1-2	NA	15	CASSQGERQNYGYTF	TGTGCCAGCAGCCAAGGAGAAAGGCAGAACTATGGCTACACCTTC
TRBD1	TRBV6-5	TRBJ2-4	few	15	CASRDRGTNRNIQYF	TGTGCCAGCAGGGACAGGGGGACCAACCGAAACATTCAGTACTTC
TRBD2	TRBV29-1	TRBJ2-5	NA	13	CSVEAGAGKTQYF	TGCAGCGTTGAGGCGGGAGCCGGAAAGACCCAGTACTTC
TRBD1	TRBV7-9	TRBJ1-2	NA	14	CASSLPGTGYGYTF	TGTGCCAGCAGCTTGCCCGGGACAGGCTATGGCTACACCTTC
TRBD2	TRBV4-1	TRBJ2-1	NA	16	CASSRPSGRVGNEQFF	TGCGCCAGCAGCCGTCCTAGCGGGAGGGTAGGGAATGAGCAGTTCTTC
TRBD1	TRBV7-2	TRBJ1-4	NA	14	CASSSRTGTEKLFF	TGTGCCAGCAGCTCTAGGACAGGGACTGAAAAACTGTTTTTT
NA	TRBV14	TRBJ2-2	NA	16	CASSQVRRADTGELFF	TGTGCCAGCAGCCAAGTGAGGAGGGCCGACACCGGGGAGCTGTTTTTT
TRBD1	TRBV6-5	TRBJ1-1	NA	15	CASSIQGARHTEAFF	TGTGCCAGCAGCATACAGGGGGCGCGACACACTGAAGCTTTCTTT
NA	TRBV28	TRBJ2-2	NA	13	CASSNSNTGELFF	TGTGCCAGCAGTAATTCTAACACCGGGGAGCTGTTTTTT
NA	TRBV18	TRBJ2-7	NA	14	CASSSSLSSYEQYF	TGTGCCAGCTCATCGTCACTATCATCCTACGAGCAGTACTTC
TRBD1	TRBV18	TRBJ2-7	once	15	CASSPSTGAVYEQYF	TGTGCCAGCTCACCTTCCACAGGGGCGGTCTACGAGCAGTACTTC
TRBD2	TRBV19	TRBJ2-1	NA	16	CASSYPGTSGRNEQFF	TGTGCCAGTAGCTATCCCGGGACTAGTGGTAGGAATGAGCAGTTCTTC
NA	TRBV6-1	TRBJ2-6	NA	15	CASSPPGVGANVLTF	TGTGCCAGCAGCCCCCCCGGGGTCGGGGCCAACGTCCTGACTTTC
NA	TRBV4-1	TRBJ2-5	NA	14	CASSQGGGEETQYF	TGCGCCAGCAGCCAAGGCGGAGGGGAAGAGACCCAGTACTTC
NA	TRBV7-2	TRBJ2-7	NA	14	CASSLMSQNYEQYF	TGTGCCAGCAGCTTAATGTCCCAGAACTACGAGCAGTACTTC
NA	TRBV5-1	TRBJ2-5	NA	13	CASSSDRQETQYF	TGCGCCAGCAGCTCGGACAGACAAGAGACCCAGTACTTC
NA	TRBV7-2	TRBJ2-1	few	14	CASSFLRSSNEQFF	TGTGCCAGCAGCTTCTTGCGGTCCTCCAATGAGCAGTTCTTC
NA	TRBV11-2	TRBJ1-1	NA	14	CASSLVAAASKAFF	TGTGCCAGCAGCTTAGTTGCGGCCGCCTCAAAAGCTTTCTTT
NA	TRBV4-3	TRBJ1-1	few	16	CASRSHHHLRDTEAFF	TGCGCCAGCCGTAGCCATCACCATCTCCGGGACACTGAAGCTTTCTTT
TRBD1	TRBV18	TRBJ2-7	NA	18	CASSPVRDRANIGYEQYF	TGTGCCAGCTCGCCCGTGAGGGACAGGGCGAATATTGGCTACGAGCAGTACTTC
NA	TRBV9	TRBJ2-3	NA	12	CASSVLTDTQYF	TGTGCCAGCAGCGTCCTAACAGATACGCAGTATTTT
TRBD2	TRBV7-7	TRBJ2-3	NA	15	CASSLGGGLTDTQYF	TGTGCTAGCAGCTTAGGCGGGGGGTTGACAGATACGCAGTATTTT
NA	TRBV6-4	TRBJ1-2	NA	14	CASSAGAQAGGYTF	TGTGCCAGCAGTGCTGGAGCACAGGCGGGAGGCTACACCTTC
NA	TRBV19	TRBJ2-2	NA	15	CASNIGGLRTGELFF	TGTGCCAGTAATATTGGGGGGTTGCGCACCGGGGAGCTGTTTTTT
NA	TRBV4-2	TRBJ1-3	NA	17	CASSQAATGGRGNTIYF	TGTGCCAGCAGCCAAGCGGCGACGGGGGGTAGAGGAAACACCATATATTTT
TRBD1	TRBV29-1	TRBJ2-1	NA	14	CSVEADRGYNEQFF	TGCAGCGTTGAAGCGGACAGGGGCTACAATGAGCAGTTCTTC
TRBD1	TRBV19	TRBJ1-5	once	16	CASSIVTGGLSQPQHF	TGTGCCAGTAGTATAGTGACAGGGGGCTTAAGTCAGCCCCAGCATTTT